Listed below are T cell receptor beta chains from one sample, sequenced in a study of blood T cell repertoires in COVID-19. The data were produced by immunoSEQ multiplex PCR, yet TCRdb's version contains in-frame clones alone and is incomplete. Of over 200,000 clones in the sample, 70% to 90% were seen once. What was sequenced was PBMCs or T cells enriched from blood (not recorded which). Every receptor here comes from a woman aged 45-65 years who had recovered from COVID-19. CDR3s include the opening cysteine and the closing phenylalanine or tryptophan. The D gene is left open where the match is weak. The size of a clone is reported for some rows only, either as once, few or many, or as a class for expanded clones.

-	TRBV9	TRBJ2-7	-	CASSVQNSYEQYF	TGTGCCAGCAGCGTACAGAACTCCTACGAGCAGTACTTC
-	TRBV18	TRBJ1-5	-	CASSPVETLENSNQPQHF	TGTGCCAGCTCACCGGTGGAGACCCTCGAAAATAGCAATCAGCCCCAGCATTTT
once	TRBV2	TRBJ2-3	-	CASLKNSRTDTQYF	TGTGCCAGCCTCAAAAACAGTCGCACAGATACGCAGTATTTT
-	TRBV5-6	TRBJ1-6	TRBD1	CASSWGQGRSSAPLHF	TGTGCCAGCAGCTGGGGACAGGGACGTTCGAGTGCACCCCTCCACTTT
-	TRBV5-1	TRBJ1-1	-	CASSPDSSTEAFF	TGCGCCAGCAGCCCCGACAGTTCCACTGAAGCTTTCTTT
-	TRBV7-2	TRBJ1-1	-	CASSLVQTLSTEAFF	TGTGCCAGCAGCTTAGTACAGACCTTGAGCACTGAAGCTTTCTTT
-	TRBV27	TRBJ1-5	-	CASSLGAYSNQPQHF	TGTGCCAGCAGTTTGGGGGCATATAGCAATCAGCCCCAGCATTTT
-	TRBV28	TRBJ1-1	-	CASSTTGGNTEAFF	TGTGCCAGCAGTACGACAGGTGGGAACACTGAAGCTTTCTTT
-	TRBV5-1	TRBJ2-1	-	CASSMGGRGGSYNEQFF	TGCGCCAGCAGCATGGGGGGTAGAGGAGGGAGCTACAATGAGCAGTTCTTC
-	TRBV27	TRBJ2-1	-	CASRPWGPYEQFF	TGTGCCAGCCGTCCTTGGGGGCCTTATGAGCAGTTCTTC
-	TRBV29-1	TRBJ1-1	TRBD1	CSGNRGNTEAFF	TGCAGCGGCAACAGGGGTAACACTGAAGCTTTCTTT
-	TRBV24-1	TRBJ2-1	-	CATSDLGGYNEQFF	TGTGCCACCAGTGATTTGGGAGGCTACAATGAGCAGTTCTTC
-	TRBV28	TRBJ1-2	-	CASSPSPVIYGYTF	TGTGCCAGCAGTCCTTCCCCGGTAATCTATGGCTACACCTTC
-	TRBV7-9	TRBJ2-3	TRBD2	CASSPRGGWTSGITDTQYF	TGTGCCAGCAGCCCCCGTGGGGGGTGGACTAGCGGGATCACAGATACGCAGTATTTT
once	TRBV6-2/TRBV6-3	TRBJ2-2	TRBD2	CASSYLLTSGRTMNTGELFF	TGTGCCAGCAGTTACCTCTTAACTAGCGGGAGGACCATGAACACCGGGGAGCTGTTTTTT
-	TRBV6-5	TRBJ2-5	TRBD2	CASSKTAGGRETQYF	TGTGCCAGCAGTAAAACTGCGGGAGGGAGAGAGACCCAGTACTTC
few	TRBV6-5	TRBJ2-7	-	CASSYSTDSSYEQYF	TGTGCCAGCAGTTACAGCACAGATAGCTCCTACGAGCAGTACTTC
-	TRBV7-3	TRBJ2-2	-	CASSLNGGNTGELFF	TGTGCCAGCAGCCTCAACGGGGGGAACACCGGGGAGCTGTTTTTT